This T cell receptor (beta chain) was sequenced for a study of blood T cell repertoires in COVID-19. The J segment lost 4 bases and the V segment lost 2 bases, leaving 6 bases of the junction unmatched. The CDR3 is 16 amino acids. Per germline, CDR1 SQVTM and CDR2 ANQGSEA. As processed by the authors: It was from reference gene primer amplification that nucleated cell counts were estimated. The protocol was immunoSEQ multiplex PCR, while the TCRdb copy is restricted to in-frame clones and leaves out a portion. That table supplies the V and J calls and clone size; D and trimming were determined from the DNA. The sample gives 50,000 to 70,000 clones, approximately 90% of which show up once; about an eighth is in the top ten.

Material: peripheral blood. The V and J genes are TRBV29-1 and TRBJ2-1; 12 bases fit TRBD2. This TCR was recovered from a human donor with active COVID-19. The donor label of this sample is uncertain. The CDR3 loop is CSVERTSGTTYNEQFF. As DNA, the CDR3 is TGCAGCGTTGAACGGACTAGCGGGACGACATACAATGAGCAGTTCTTC.